This record concerns one T cell receptor beta chain sequence. Its specificity is not known. Assay: immunoSEQ multiplex PCR; the TCRdb copy retains only in-frame clones and omits some. Of approximately 150,000 clones detected, roughly 90% appear once; the ten largest clones hold over 2.5%. The record originates from a study of T cell responses to AZD1222 COVID-19 vaccine. Broader study findings: In a largely white British group with more females than males, clonal diversity was possibly underestimated. Increases in Spike-specific TCR breadth and depth were seen after two AZD1222 doses. Nearly half of spike-specific TCRs reportedly go after variant regions that carry no mutations.

Deletions cut 6 bases from V and 7 bases from J, with 15 bases between. The CDR3 consists of 14 residues. Germline V gene data show CDR1 as SGHTA and CDR2 as FQGTGA. The sequences come from peripheral blood, collected on day 0 of AZD1222 vaccination. This clonotype was obtained from an adult in good health. This rearrangement joins TRBV7-3 to TRBJ2-2; the D gene is possibly TRBD2 (6 bases). CDR3 residues: CASRRTIGGGELFF. DNA for the CDR3: TGTGCCAGCAGGCGGACTATCGGGGGCGGGGAGCTGTTTTTT.